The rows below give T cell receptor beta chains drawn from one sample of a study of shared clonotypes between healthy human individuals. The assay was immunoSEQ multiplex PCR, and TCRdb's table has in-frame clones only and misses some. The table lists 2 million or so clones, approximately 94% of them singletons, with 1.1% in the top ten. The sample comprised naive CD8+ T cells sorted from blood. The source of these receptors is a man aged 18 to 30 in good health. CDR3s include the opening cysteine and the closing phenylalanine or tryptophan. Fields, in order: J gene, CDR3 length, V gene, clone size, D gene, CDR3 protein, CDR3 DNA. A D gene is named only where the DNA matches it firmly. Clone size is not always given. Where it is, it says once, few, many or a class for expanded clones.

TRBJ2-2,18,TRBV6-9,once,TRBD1,CASSYKGDRGTNTGELFF,TGTGCCAGCAGTTATAAGGGAGACAGGGGGACAAACACCGGGGAGCTGTTTTTT
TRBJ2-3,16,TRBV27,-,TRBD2,CASSPLAGGYSDTQYF,TGTGCCAGCAGTCCGCTAGCGGGGGGGTACTCAGATACGCAGTATTTT
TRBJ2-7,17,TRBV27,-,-,CASSLSFGTLSSYEQYF,TGTGCCAGCAGTTTGTCCTTTGGGACTCTAAGCTCCTACGAGCAGTACTTC
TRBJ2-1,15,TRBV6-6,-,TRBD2,CATLPTSGAYNEQFF,TGTGCCACCCTTCCCACTAGCGGGGCTTACAATGAGCAGTTCTTC
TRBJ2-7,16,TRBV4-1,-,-,CASSQRPLTDSYEQYF,TGCGCCAGCAGCCAACGGCCCCTGACAGACTCCTACGAGCAGTACTTC
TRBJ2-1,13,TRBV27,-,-,CASSSTISGEQFF,TGTGCCAGCAGTTCGACTATCTCGGGTGAGCAGTTCTTC
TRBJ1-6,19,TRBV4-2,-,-,CASSQDSVRDTSYNSPLHF,TGTGCCAGCAGCCAAGATAGTGTGCGGGACACCTCCTATAATTCACCCCTCCACTTT
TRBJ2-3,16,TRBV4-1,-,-,CASSQESSASTDTQYF,TGCGCCAGCAGCCAAGAGTCCAGCGCTAGCACAGATACGCAGTATTTT
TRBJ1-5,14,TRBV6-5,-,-,CASSYTSSNQPQHF,TGTGCCAGCAGTTATACCAGTAGCAATCAGCCCCAGCATTTT
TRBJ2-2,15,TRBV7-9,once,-,CASSPGPGDAGELFF,TGTGCCAGCAGCCCCGGCCCAGGGGATGCCGGGGAGCTGTTTTTT
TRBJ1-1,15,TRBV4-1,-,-,CASSQAVGVNTEAFF,TGCGCCAGCAGCCAAGCAGTAGGGGTGAACACTGAAGCTTTCTTT
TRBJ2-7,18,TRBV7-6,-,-,CASSSHIIAELPSYEQYF,TGTGCCAGCAGCTCCCATATAATAGCAGAACTGCCTTCCTACGAGCAGTACTTC
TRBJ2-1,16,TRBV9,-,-,CASSVDRAGPYNEQFF,TGTGCCAGCAGCGTAGACAGGGCGGGCCCCTACAATGAGCAGTTCTTC
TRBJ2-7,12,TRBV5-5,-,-,CASSLGMVEQYF,TGTGCCAGCAGCTTGGGGATGGTGGAGCAGTACTTC
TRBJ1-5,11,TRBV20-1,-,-,CSAGVGQPQHF,TGCAGTGCTGGAGTAGGTCAGCCCCAGCATTTT
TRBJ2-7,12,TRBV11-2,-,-,CASSLTSGEQYF,TGTGCCAGCAGCTTAACTAGTGGCGAGCAGTACTTC
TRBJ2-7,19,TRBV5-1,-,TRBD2,CASSLYVMLAGAFSYEQYF,TGCGCCAGCAGCTTGTACGTTATGCTAGCGGGAGCCTTCTCCTACGAGCAGTACTTC
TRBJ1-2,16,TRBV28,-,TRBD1,CASSFHRDRANYGYTF,TGTGCCAGCAGTTTTCACCGGGACAGAGCTAACTATGGCTACACCTTC
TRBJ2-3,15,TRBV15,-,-,CATSRSRARTDTQYF,TGTGCCACCAGCAGGTCTCGGGCCCGCACAGATACGCAGTATTTT
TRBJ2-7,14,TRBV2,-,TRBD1,CASSERQGAYEQYF,TGTGCCAGCAGTGAACGACAGGGGGCTTATGAGCAGTACTTC
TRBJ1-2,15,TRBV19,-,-,CASSMGETAWFGYTF,TGTGCCAGTAGTATGGGGGAGACAGCCTGGTTTGGCTACACCTTC
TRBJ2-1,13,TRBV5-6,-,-,CASSLGTPNEQFF,TGTGCCAGCAGCTTAGGGACTCCGAATGAGCAGTTCTTC
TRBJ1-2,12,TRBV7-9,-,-,CASTADNYGYTF,TGTGCCAGCACGGCGGACAACTATGGCTACACCTTC
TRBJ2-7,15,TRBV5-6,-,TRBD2,CASSFWGGSPYEQYF,TGTGCCAGCAGCTTCTGGGGGGGATCCCCATACGAGCAGTACTTC
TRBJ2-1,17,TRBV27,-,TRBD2,CASSVPPERESYNEQFF,TGTGCCAGCAGTGTGCCGCCGGAGCGGGAGAGCTACAATGAGCAGTTCTTC
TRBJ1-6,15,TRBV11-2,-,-,CASSLGPSYNSPLHF,TGTGCCAGCAGCCTCGGTCCGTCCTATAATTCACCCCTCCACTTT
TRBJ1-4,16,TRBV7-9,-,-,CASSLAVTVLNEKLFF,TGTGCCAGCAGCTTAGCTGTCACAGTCCTTAATGAAAAACTGTTTTTT
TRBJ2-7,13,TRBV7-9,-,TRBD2,CASSARLADEQYF,TGTGCCAGCTCTGCGAGACTAGCGGACGAGCAGTACTTC
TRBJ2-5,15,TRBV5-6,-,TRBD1,CASSSTGGLQETQYF,TGTGCCAGCAGCTCGACAGGGGGCCTCCAAGAGACCCAGTACTTC
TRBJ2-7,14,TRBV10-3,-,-,CATTEPGHSYEQYF,TGTGCCACCACAGAACCGGGACACTCCTACGAGCAGTACTTC
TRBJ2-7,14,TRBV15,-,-,CATSRERGNYEQYF,TGTGCCACCAGCAGAGAGCGGGGTAACTACGAGCAGTACTTC
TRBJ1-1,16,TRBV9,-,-,CASSLPPPDTNTEAFF,TGTGCCAGCAGCTTACCACCCCCGGACACGAACACTGAAGCTTTCTTT
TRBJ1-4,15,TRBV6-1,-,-,CASSEAGLGNEKLFF,TGTGCCAGCAGTGAAGCGGGACTCGGTAATGAAAAACTGTTTTTT
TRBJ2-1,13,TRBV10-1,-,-,CASSGLRYNEQFF,TGCGCCAGCAGTGGCTTACGATACAATGAGCAGTTCTTC
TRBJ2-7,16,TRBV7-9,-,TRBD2,CASSPSWGEGSHEQYF,TGTGCCAGCAGCCCCTCGTGGGGGGAGGGCAGCCACGAGCAGTACTTC
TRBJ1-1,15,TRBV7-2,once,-,CASSSTPGYGTEAFF,TGTGCCAGCAGCTCTACCCCAGGGTATGGCACTGAAGCTTTCTTT